The text below deals with one TCR beta chain. There are a few counts of this clonotype. Its antigen is unknown. Within one base of it there is no much larger clone, and no base qualities were kept. The data belong to a study of breast tumors, draining lymph nodes, adjacent tissues (dated by TCRdb to the mid-2010s). Concerning the study at large: In breast cancer patients, the study compared the TCR beta repertoires of tumor, adjacent nontumor tissue and axillary lymph nodes. In human breast cancer, the study set out to evaluate how tumor, surrounding tissue and draining lymph node repertoires relate to one another and whether T cells may move between these sites.

Study-wide findings and limitations: The data were considered consistent with most tumor T cells being derived from the lymph node and subsequently expanding within tumor tissue. Tumor T-cell repertoires showed less diversity than lymph node repertoires and more diversity than nontumor tissue repertoires, and tumor T-cell repertoires showed preferential V and J gene usage. The similarity between tumor and nontumor tissue repertoires was significantly greater in luminal-like breast cancer than in basal-like breast cancer. The study presented the conclusion that tumor T cells originate in lymph nodes as consistent with a hypothesis, not as something directly demonstrated.

The listed sequencing device is Illumina HiSeq 2000. TCR beta chain libraries were generated by multiplex PCR amplification. High-throughput sequencing was used to analyze the amplified TCR beta chain products. TCRdb took the public reads, trimmed them with fastp at Q25, ran MiXCR for clone calling and kept in-frame beta chains. Here each entry gathers all rows of one CDR3 protein and keeps the most common genes and DNA. The sample records approximately 130,000 distinct CDR3 sequences, 21% of which are singletons. The ten top clones hold roughly 2% of the sample. The CDR3 sequence holds 14 residues, the cysteine and phenylalanine included. Only CDR3 DNA remains: 42 bases, in frame from the first base. Sequences SGHDT (CDR1) and YYEEEE (CDR2) are obtained from the germline V gene. Germline trimming amounts to 0 bases on V and 11 bases on J, with 6 as the count of junction bases outside the gene matches.

Lymph node samples came from the axillary draining lymph nodes of breast cancer patients. The sample taken for sequencing was axillary lymph node tissue. This clonotype was sampled from a female donor with breast cancer. Some clones in this sample may be carry-over from other donors' samples. The chain uses TRBV5-6 and TRBJ2-7; a stretch of 12 junction bases matches TRBD2. The CDR3 region has the sequence CASSLALAGGEEYF. At the DNA level, the sequence is TGTGCCAGCAGCTTGGCACTAGCGGGAGGTGAAGAGTACTTC.